The present T cell receptor beta chain was sequenced within a study of beta chain features in type 1 diabetes (dated 2018 in TCRdb). Regarding the study in general: Mean age, gender distribution, total cell number and subset yield did not differ between patients and healthy donors. A total of roughly 98,000,000 sorted cells were examined across all samples, and a strong correlation was observed between cell number per subset and RNA yield. In the study, recently diagnosed type 1 diabetes patients and matched healthy donors were compared on the TCRB repertoires of their sorted circulating CD4+ T cell subsets. Regulatory and stem cell-like memory subsets were isolated from only 8 patients and roughly 8 healthy donors, whereas naive and central memory subsets came from all 30 or so donors.

In the case of this clone: Its antigen is not yet known. Base qualities are not at hand, and no much larger clone is one base apart.

The full study reports these points: The naive, central memory and regulatory TCRB repertoires appeared to resemble one another more closely among patients than among healthy donors. Patients with type 1 diabetes made fewer insertions and deleted more nucleotides at VDJ recombination sites, implying thymic rearrangement abnormalities. Shorter templates might be favored by PCR, yet because patient and control samples were amplified and corrected together, any such skew would affect both groups equally. Because the HLA sub-analyses included only small numbers of individuals, any influence of HLA type on TCRB rearrangement was left unresolved. A moderate but significant shortening of TCRB CDR3 length was observed in type 1 diabetes patients in all four CD4+ subsets. Because cDNA was sequenced instead of genomic DNA, activated cells with high expression could be over-represented, although the groups did not differ in activation or CD3 levels.

The entire amount of isolated RNA was reverse transcribed using the High Capacity cDNA Reverse Transcription Kit, so the sequenced TCRB transcripts were expressed ones. Deep immunoSEQ sequencing was performed on naive, central memory and regulatory T cell samples, with an average of around 3.5 million total reads per sample. Sorted cells were lysed in RLT buffer, and RNA was extracted using DNase-treated RNeasy Micro or Mini kits according to cell number. Each cell subset was processed on its own to prevent cross-contamination, while patient and healthy donor samples were processed together. TCRB sequences were amplified from cDNA with the immunoSEQ multiplex PCR, producing 87-bp fragments spanning the CDR3 region. The amplicons were sequenced using the Illumina HiSeq platform. The source study handled its data this way. Synthetic template baselines were used to correct PCR bias computationally, reads within Hamming distance 2 were collapsed, and singletons that could not be merged were discarded. By aligning reads against IMGT, V, D and J genes, CDR3 length, and insertions or deletions at six rearrangement sites were assigned. Within each subset, clonotype counts were normalized to sorted cell number, after which true diversity and Gini coefficients were computed with the tcR R package. The overlap coefficient, calculated on TCRB nucleotide sequences, was used to quantify repertoire sharing. TCRdb took over this immuneACCESS table, retaining in-frame rearrangements with V and J assigned. Such tables are incomplete; in checked studies, under half of the missing clones stem from an unresolved V gene, and the remainder is unexplained. The V and J calls and clone size come from that table; D and trimming were worked out from the DNA. The sample yields some 150,000 clones; around a tenth were counted once. The top ten clones comprise around 0.65% of the sample.

Clipping removes 2 bases from V and 3 bases from J, with 7 as the unmatched junction base count. Measured from the cysteine to the phenylalanine, the CDR3 is 15 residues long. Only CDR3 DNA is held: 45 bases, read in frame from base 1. The germline V gene specifies LGHNA as CDR1 and YNFKEQ as CDR2. Each donor gave one peripheral blood draw, roughly 0.11 L on average, collected into heparinised tubes. A BD FACSAria II was used to sort naive, central memory, regulatory and stem cell-like memory CD4+ T cells with a panel that included CD45RO, CCR7, CD25, CD127, CD95 and CD27. A purity above 98% was achieved for all sorted populations. PBMCs were isolated right away by Lymphoprep density gradient centrifugation and were stained directly, without culture. So that batch effects would be minimized, each experiment stained and sorted samples in pairs, pairing one healthy donor with one patient.

The origin of this receptor is a woman between 35 and 50 years old in good health. Recombination connected TRBV4-2 to TRBJ2-7, with 7 central nucleotides matching TRBD1. Source material: central memory CD4+ T cells from blood. The nucleotide sequence reads TGTGCCAGCAGCCAACCAGACAGGGATCACTACGAGCAGTACTTC. Its amino acids are CASSQPDRDHYEQYF.